This is a list of T cell receptor beta chains from one sample in a study of regulatory T cells in long-lasting Graves disease. TCRdb independently ran MiXCR on the multiplex PCR reads; one entry per CDR3 protein. The data contain 350,000 to 550,000 distinct CDR3 sequences, 12% to 15% of them singletons. The same sample was also used in a study of T cells in Graves' hyperthyroidism and ophthalmopathy.

The sequences come from peripheral blood mononuclear cells (PBMCs), collected at new diagnosis, from a patient treated with antithyroid drugs. All receptors come from a woman in her fifties or sixties with Graves disease. The CDR3 runs from the conserved cysteine through the conserved F or W. The order of the fields is J gene, D gene, clone size, V gene, CDR3 protein, CDR3 DNA. The D gene is left open where the match is weak. For some rows the clone size is stated as once, few or many, or as a class when expanded; others skip it.

TRBJ2-7 . . TRBV7-6 CASSKGGFEQYF TGTGCCAGCAGCAAAGGTGGGTTCGAGCAGTACTTC
TRBJ1-5 . many TRBV10-3 CAISEALNQPQHF TGTGCCATCAGTGAGGCACTTAATCAGCCCCAGCATTTT
TRBJ1-1 TRBD1 many TRBV24-1 CATSEHDREGMNTEAFF TGTGCCACCAGTGAACACGACAGGGAGGGCATGAACACTGAAGCTTTCTTT
TRBJ1-2 . many TRBV29-1 CSVDGGDSGYTF TGCAGCGTGGATGGGGGAGATAGTGGCTACACCTTC
TRBJ1-1 . many TRBV27 CASSWGGQLTEAFF TGTGCCAGCAGTTGGGGCGGACAGCTCACTGAAGCTTTCTTT
TRBJ2-2 TRBD1 many TRBV7-3 CASSFRQGGTGELFF TGTGCCAGCAGCTTTAGACAGGGTGGCACCGGGGAGCTGTTTTTT
TRBJ2-5 TRBD1 many TRBV7-3 CASSLGDRGHQETQYF TGTGCCAGCAGCTTAGGGGACAGGGGACACCAAGAGACCCAGTACTTC
TRBJ2-3 . many TRBV7-2 CASSPGLVFTDTQYF TGTGCCAGCAGTCCAGGATTGGTCTTCACAGATACGCAGTATTTT
TRBJ1-5 . few TRBV3-1 CASSQDGGGRNQPQHF TGTGCCAGCAGCCAAGATGGGGGGGGCCGAAATCAGCCCCAGCATTTT
TRBJ2-7 . many TRBV6-2/TRBV6-3 CASSYSGGPYEQYF TGTGCCAGCAGTTACTCCGGAGGACCCTACGAGCAGTACTTC
TRBJ1-2 . many TRBV7-9 CASSQGPSKGYTF TGTGCCAGCAGCCAGGGACCATCGAAGGGCTACACCTTC
TRBJ2-1 . many TRBV7-3 CASSLHSSLEQFF TGTGCCAGCAGCTTACATTCCTCACTAGAGCAGTTCTTC
TRBJ2-1 TRBD1 many TRBV3-1 CASSQDRGLYNEQFF TGTGCCAGCAGCCAGGACAGGGGCCTCTACAATGAGCAGTTCTTC
TRBJ2-2 . many TRBV7-3 CASSLSGGTGELFF TGTGCCAGCAGCTTAAGTGGGGGTACCGGGGAGCTGTTTTTT
TRBJ1-1 TRBD1 . TRBV20-1 CSASGDRVGTEAFF TGCAGTGCTAGTGGCGACAGGGTTGGCACTGAAGCTTTCTTT
TRBJ2-7 . many TRBV28 CASSLGGRGNVPYEQYF TGTGCCAGCAGTTTAGGTGGTCGCGGGAACGTCCCCTACGAGCAGTACTTC
TRBJ2-5 . many TRBV29-1 CSVEGGRQETQYF TGCAGCGTTGAAGGAGGGCGGCAAGAGACCCAGTACTTC
TRBJ1-1 TRBD1 many TRBV12-3/TRBV12-4 CASSPLTGADTEAFF TGTGCCAGCAGCCCACTGACAGGGGCGGACACTGAAGCTTTCTTT
TRBJ2-5 . many TRBV27 CASSSGTIGETQYF TGTGCCAGCAGTTCCGGGACCATCGGGGAGACCCAGTACTTC
TRBJ2-7 TRBD1 many TRBV4-2 CASTLDRGPYEQYF TGTGCCAGCACCTTGGACAGGGGACCCTACGAGCAGTACTTC
TRBJ2-1 . . TRBV12-3/TRBV12-4 CASTHGTSKVGAYNEQFF TGTGCCAGCACTCACGGGACCTCGAAGGTAGGAGCCTACAATGAGCAGTTCTTC
TRBJ2-1 TRBD1 few TRBV7-3 CASRTRDSPSYNEQFF TGTGCCAGCAGGACACGGGACAGCCCTTCCTACAATGAGCAGTTCTTC
TRBJ2-1 TRBD1 few TRBV4-1 CASSKLSGGNEQFF TGCGCCAGCAGCAAACTGTCAGGGGGCAATGAGCAGTTCTTC
TRBJ1-1 . few TRBV29-1 CSVEEAQGLGTETFF TGCAGCGTTGAAGAGGCGCAGGGGTTGGGGACTGAAACTTTCTTT
TRBJ2-3 TRBD2 . TRBV7-3 CASSYGGGDTQYF TGTGCCAGCAGCTACGGCGGGGGGGATACGCAGTATTTT
TRBJ2-3 . few TRBV27 CASSMTGYTDTQYF TGTGCCAGCAGTATGACAGGCTATACAGATACGCAGTATTTT
TRBJ2-7 . . TRBV11-2 CASTLGRAYEQYF TGTGCCAGCACCCTCGGCAGGGCCTACGAGCAGTACTTC
TRBJ2-2 . many TRBV10-1 CASSDRPQGPNTGELFF TGCGCCAGCAGTGATCGTCCCCAAGGTCCAAACACCGGGGAGCTGTTTTTT
TRBJ2-1 . many TRBV2 CASSEVIWGYNEQFF TGTGCCAGCAGTGAAGTGATCTGGGGCTACAATGAGCAGTTCTTC
TRBJ2-7 TRBD2 few TRBV19 CARELAGPNYEQYF TGTGCCAGGGAATTAGCGGGACCGAACTACGAGCAGTACTTC
TRBJ2-7 TRBD2 few TRBV5-1 CASSLPLLAGGGEQYF TGCGCCAGCAGCTTGCCCCTACTAGCGGGGGGGGGCGAGCAGTACTTC
TRBJ1-5 . many TRBV12-3/TRBV12-4 CASLQGKWGNQPQHF TGTGCCAGCCTCCAGGGTAAATGGGGCAATCAGCCCCAGCATTTT
TRBJ2-7 . many TRBV7-9 CASSLALDRGRYF TGTGCCAGCAGCTTAGCGCTCGATAGGGGCCGATATTTC
TRBJ2-1 TRBD2 many TRBV20-1 CSARDLTSGAYNEQFF TGCAGTGCTAGAGATCTGACTAGCGGGGCCTACAATGAGCAGTTCTTC
TRBJ1-1 TRBD1 many TRBV9 CASSVVGTGGMSTEAFF TGTGCCAGCAGCGTAGTAGGGACAGGGGGCATGAGCACTGAAGCTTTCTTT
TRBJ2-5 TRBD1 . TRBV7-9 CASSTVRGRETQYF TGTGCCAGCAGCACCGTCAGGGGGCGAGAGACCCAGTACTTC
TRBJ1-5 . . TRBV7-3 CASSLNRSRLIQPQHF TGTGCCAGCAGCTTAAATAGATCGAGACTGATACAGCCCCAGCATTTT
TRBJ2-3 TRBD2 . TRBV19 CASSSSPSGSLLTDTQYF TGTGCCAGTAGCAGCTCCCCCAGCGGGAGTCTCCTCACAGATACGCAGTATTTT
TRBJ1-4 . many TRBV18 CASSPRGTNEKLFF TGTGCCAGCAGTCCCCGGGGGACTAATGAAAAACTGTTTTTT
TRBJ2-5 . . TRBV18 CASSFEGQPLAETQYF TGTGCCAGCTCTTTTGAGGGACAGCCGCTAGCGGAGACCCAGTACTTC
TRBJ2-2 . . TRBV7-6 CASSFLHEENTGELFF TGTGCCAGCAGCTTTCTCCACGAGGAAAACACCGGGGAGCTGTTTTTT
TRBJ1-1 . . TRBV16 CASSPGREKSGATEAFF TGTGCCAGCAGCCCCGGAAGGGAAAAATCTGGTGCCACTGAAGCTTTCTTT
TRBJ2-1 . many TRBV2 CASSEAVKTEQFF TGTGCCAGCAGTGAAGCGGTCAAAACTGAGCAGTTCTTC
TRBJ1-5 . many TRBV2 CASSLDRTGGNQPQHF TGTGCCAGCAGCCTCGACAGGACCGGCGGCAATCAGCCCCAGCATTTT
TRBJ2-1 TRBD2 few TRBV9 CASSVGSSGSHNEQFF TGTGCCAGCAGCGTTGGGTCTAGCGGGAGCCACAATGAGCAGTTCTTC
TRBJ2-3 . few TRBV30 CAWARDRGRDTQYF TGTGCCTGGGCCCGGGACCGGGGTAGGGATACGCAGTATTTT
TRBJ2-3 TRBD2 many TRBV5-6 CASSHRTSGTTDTQYF TGTGCCAGCAGCCATCGGACTAGCGGGACCACAGATACGCAGTATTTT
TRBJ1-2 TRBD1 . TRBV5-1 CASRNTGGNYGYTF TGCGCCAGCAGGAACACAGGGGGGAACTATGGCTACACCTTC
TRBJ1-1 TRBD1 many TRBV30 CASRTGLMRTEAFF TGTGCCAGCAGGACAGGGCTTATGAGAACTGAAGCTTTCTTT
TRBJ2-5 . many TRBV11-2 CASSLDLVDTQYF TGTGCCAGCAGCTTAGATCTAGTAGATACCCAGTACTTC
TRBJ1-5 TRBD1 many TRBV6-1 CASVTGGNQPQHF TGTGCCAGCGTGACAGGGGGCAATCAGCCCCAGCATTTT
TRBJ2-5 . . TRBV5-4 CASSSQVEQETQYF TGTGCCAGCAGCTCCCAGGTGGAACAAGAGACCCAGTACTTC
TRBJ1-1 . many TRBV28 CASIAQIMNTEAFF TGTGCCAGCATTGCACAGATCATGAACACTGAAGCTTTCTTT
TRBJ1-2 TRBD1 few TRBV5-1 CASSPPAWDRTNYGYTF TGCGCCAGCAGCCCCCCCGCTTGGGACAGGACTAACTATGGCTACACCTTC
TRBJ2-1 TRBD2 few TRBV6-1 CASRPGLAGVYEQFF TGTGCCAGCAGACCGGGACTAGCGGGAGTATATGAGCAGTTCTTC